This T cell receptor (beta chain) was identified during a study of PD-1 blockade in classical Hodgkin lymphoma. CDR1 is SNHLY and CDR2 is FYNNEI in the germline V gene. The CDR3 has 14 amino acids. V trimming: 3 bases; J trimming: 5 bases; junction bases outside the gene matches: 6. Patients all relapsed after autologous stem cell transplantation, and there was variation in brentuximab vedotin exposure. Sequencing was performed with immunoSEQ multiplex PCR; in TCRdb, only in-frame clones are kept and a portion is missing. The table shows 10,000 to 14,000 clones, with 82% occurring only once. The clonotype comes from a human donor with classical Hodgkin lymphoma. The rearrangement uses TRBV2 and TRBJ2-5; 7 nucleotides align to TRBD1. The sample here was peripheral blood mononuclear cells (PBMCs), taken before the second cycle of nivolumab. This CDR3 is CASSETGIEETQYF. CDR3 nucleotide sequence: TGTGCCAGCAGTGAGACAGGGATCGAGGAGACCCAGTACTTC.